A single sample gave rise to the 2 T cell receptor beta chains below, sequenced in a study of early T cells in non-severe SARS-CoV-2 infection. In TCRdb, the 5' RACE reads were re-called with MiXCR into one record per CDR3 protein. The table has tens of thousands of distinct CDR3 sequences, about 10% seen once. The material sequenced was whole blood. These receptor sequences come from an adult who was a healthcare worker with PCR-confirmed SARS-CoV-2 infection or an uninfected control (not recorded which).

This clonotype appeared a few times. The CDR3 region has the DNA TGTGCCAGCAGCCAGACTCCGGGACTAGGCACAGATACGCAGTATTTT. Its translation is CASSQTPGLGTDTQYF. The rearrangement links TRBV14 to TRBJ2-3, with TRBD2 matching 8 bases. CDR1 is SGHDN, CDR2 FVKESK, per germline. V gave up 3 bases and J gave up 1 base; unmatched junction bases: 6. This CDR3 has 16 amino acids.

The V gene is TRBV5-1, the J gene TRBJ2-7, with D possibly TRBD1 on 6 matching bases. Trimming removed 0 bases at V and 2 bases at J, with 9 bases between. The CDR3 extends over 14 amino acids. Germline CDR1 and CDR2: SGHRS and YFSETQ. The CDR3 sequence: CASSLGGGTYEQYF. In nucleotides, the CDR3 is TGCGCCAGCAGCTTGGGAGGGGGTACCTACGAGCAGTACTTC.